The 8 T cell receptor beta chains presented below share a single source sample, sequenced in a study of T cells in Graves' hyperthyroidism and ophthalmopathy (dated by TCRdb to about 2019). Libraries were constructed by multiplex PCR. Instrument used: Illumina HiSeq 2000. Amplification of TCR beta CDR3 regions was carried out from RNA transcripts. The TCR CDR3 was subjected to a first round of RT-PCR using the HTBI primer set and the Qiagen OneStep RT-PCR kit. The public reads were reprocessed in TCRdb via fastp at Q25 and MiXCR, keeping in-frame beta chains. Every CDR3 protein is listed once, alongside the most common genes and DNA of its rows. The sample table shows approximately 600,000 distinct CDR3 sequences, and under 25% are seen once. Around a third of the sample lies in the top ten. The material sequenced was blood. These receptors came from a man aged 25 to 40 with Graves' ophthalmopathy.

This clonotype has only a few counts. The V gene is TRBV12-3 or TRBV12-4, the J gene TRBJ2-7; D perhaps matches TRBD2 (6 bases). This CDR3 spans 15 amino acids. V lost 3 bases to trimming and J lost 1 base, with 13 bases between them. The CDR3 DNA sequence: TGTGCCAGCAGTTTGGAGGGTTTGAGGTCCTACGAGCAGTACTTC. This codes for CASSLEGLRSYEQYF.

This clonotype was recorded a few times. This chain joins TRBV30 and TRBJ1-2; 7 positions match TRBD1. The J segment lost 2 bases and the V segment lost 2 bases, leaving 11 bases of the junction unmatched. CDR1 is GTSNPN, CDR2 SVGIG, per germline (reference sequence). CDR3 length equals 16 residues. The CDR3, as DNA: TGTGCCTGGAGTCCCGGGACAGCCCCAGGCAACTATGGCTACACCTTC. This sequence encodes CAWSPGTAPGNYGYTF.

The chain uses TRBV27 and TRBJ2-7; D gene ambiguous. V was trimmed by 6 bases and J by 3 bases, leaving 18 bases between them. The CDR3 extends over 15 amino acids. Per germline, CDR1 MNHEY and CDR2 SMNVEV (reference sequence). CDR3 coding DNA: TGTGCCAGCAGCCGCCGCCAGGCAATAATCTACGAGCAGTACTTC. This codes for CASSRRQAIIYEQYF.

This clonotype was detected only a few times. The gene calls are TRBV10-1 and TRBJ2-2; D possibly corresponds to TRBD2 (6 bases). Looked up from germline, CDR1 is WNHNN and CDR2 is SYGVQD (reference sequence). Trimming removed 7 bases from V and 7 bases from J, with 16 bases in between. This CDR3 is built from 14 residues. Written as DNA, the CDR3 is TGCGCCAGCACGGGGGACGGGGCTGGCGGGGAGCTGTTTTTT. It specifies CASTGDGAGGELFF.

This clonotype was seen only a few times. This sequence joins TRBV20-1 and TRBJ2-7; tentative D call: TRBD1 (6 bases). The V gene lost 2 bases and the J gene lost 5 bases, with 13 bases spanning the gap. Germline loops: CDR1 DFQATT, CDR2 SNEGSKA (reference sequence). The CDR3 covers 13 residues. CDR3 protein: CSARRGRGNEQYF. The CDR3, as DNA: TGCAGTGCTAGACGGGGCAGGGGTAACGAGCAGTACTTC.

Only a few counts were recorded for this clonotype. The CDR3 DNA reads TGTGCCAGCAGTTCTAGCGGCTTCACAGATACGCAGTATTTT. It encodes CASSSSGFTDTQYF. The chain carries TRBV6-1 and TRBJ2-3, with 7 bases that match TRBD2. Germline V CDR1 and CDR2: MNHNS, SASEGT. V was pared by 5 bases and J by 2 bases, with 4 bases of the junction left unmatched. The CDR3 runs 14 residues.

Turning to this clonotype: A much larger clone differs by one base, so this may be a read error. The chain joins TRBV20-1 to TRBJ2-7; 8 bases fit TRBD2. The ends lost 6 bases at V and 7 bases at J; junction bases unmatched: 17. CDR1 and CDR2 from the germline V gene are DFQATT and SNEGSKA (reference sequence). The CDR3 contains 15 residues. CDR3 loop: CSAYPGLVAAREQYF. CDR3 nucleotides: TGCAGTGCATATCCGGGACTAGTGGCCGCGAGGGAGCAGTACTTC.

The sample holds many counts of this clonotype. The chain carries TRBV5-1 and TRBJ2-3, with D perhaps matching TRBD1 (5 bases). The V end was cut by 4 bases, the J end by 3 bases, with 15 bases between. The CDR3 has 15 amino acids. CDR1 is SGHRS and CDR2 is YFSETQ in the germline V gene. The CDR3 loop reads CASSPSGHRTDTQYF. CDR3 nucleotides: TGCGCCAGCAGCCCTTCCGGACACCGGACAGATACGCAGTATTTT.